The T cell receptor beta chain under discussion was sequenced for a study of T cells after yellow fever vaccination (dated by TCRdb to between 2018 and 2021). Regarding the study in general: Libraries from fractions with low cell numbers were prepared with the SMART-Seq v4 Ultra Low Input RNA kit. Bulk TCR alpha and beta repertoires were sequenced longitudinally to track T-cell clones before and after primary and booster YFV17D yellow fever vaccination. Two healthy male donors, one aged 18 to 30 and one aged 30 to 40 years, made up the cohort. Bulk PBMC replicates and cell subsets were isolated from blood drawn at multiple timepoints before and after both primary and secondary immunization. Study-wide findings and limitations: A small share of clonotypes was detected in both CD4 and CD8 compartments, with the overlap likely arising from convergent recombination. After the booster, most clones that had expanded after primary vaccination were detected again (about 95% of CD4 and around 88% of CD8), suggesting broad maintenance of memory. Because only a couple of donors were included in the study, the extent to which the findings can be generalized is limited. Because abundant contaminating clonotypes from the bulk population could be contained in FACS-sorted repertoires, computational filtering was required. Compared with the primary T-cell response, the secondary T-cell response was weaker but faster, peaking on day 5 rather than day 15.

The germline V gene (reference sequence) yields SEHNR for CDR1 and FQNEAQ for CDR2. The CDR3 runs 15 residues from the cysteine to the phenylalanine. Here the CDR3 DNA is all that survives: 45 bases in frame from base 1. After removal of 7 bases from V and 8 bases from J, the junction retains 11 bases not matched to a gene. This clonotype was counted only a few times. The target of this receptor is not known. Base qualities were left out, and no much larger clone turns up one base away. TCR cDNA was synthesized by 5'RACE template switching, through which a universal primer site and unique molecular identifiers were introduced. Priming of cDNA synthesis was performed from both the TCR alpha and TCR beta constant segments. Two PCR steps were used to amplify libraries, with sample barcodes and sequencing adapters being added in the second step. Sequencing of the libraries was done on either Illumina HiSeq 2500 (2x100 bp) or NovaSeq (2x150 bp). The paper's data handling went like this. Demultiplexing of reads and collapsing into UMI consensus sequences were performed with MIGEC, and V(D)J alignment was carried out with MiXCR. Vaccine-responding clonotypes were defined with edgeR using replicate PBMC samples, requiring FDR below 0.01 and a log2 fold change above 5 up to day 15. Each bulk clonotype was labeled CD4 or CD8 based on which sequenced repertoire, CD4 or CD8, contained the clonotype at higher abundance. TCRdb reprocessing: public reads trimmed at Q25 with fastp, clones called with MiXCR, in-frame beta chains kept. Rows are combined by CDR3 protein, so each entry shows the most common genes and DNA. TCRdb, not the authors, supplied the V and J calls. Counted in this sample were over 45,000 distinct CDR3 sequences; approximately 7% of them appeared once. Roughly 40% of the sample is in the top ten clones.

What this sample's treatment or condition label stands for: live attenuated yellow fever vaccine strain. PBMCs were isolated from peripheral blood using a standard Ficoll-Paque protocol. CD4 and CD8 T-cell fractions were isolated with Dynabeads CD4 and CD8 positive selection kits. RNA was extracted with TriZol from bulk PBMCs, CD4 and CD8 fractions, and dextramer-positive and dextramer-negative fractions. The clonotype originates from a man aged 18 to 35 who received the YFV17D yellow fever vaccine. Specimen: CD8+ T cells sorted from PBMCs, collected on the day of the first yellow fever vaccination. The chain is assembled from TRBV7-9 and TRBJ2-2, with TRBD1 identical over 9 junction bases. For the CDR3, the sequence is CASNNGQGLQGELFF. The nucleotide sequence is given as TGTGCCAGCAACAACGGACAGGGGCTGCAAGGGGAGCTGTTTTTT.